Detailed here is one T cell receptor (beta chain). Its target is not known. This specimen comes from a study of OX40 agonist ivuxolimab in advanced cancers. Findings and caveats of the study: The study found among the lowest clonal expansion in partial responders at 0.1-3.0 mg/kg. Among the nonresponders, some also had low normalized T-cell clonal expansion.

After removal of 3 bases from V and 0 bases from J, the junction contained 6 bases not matched to a gene. Germline V gene data show CDR1 as SGDLS and CDR2 as YYNGEE. The CDR3 sequence is 16 residues long. Produced via immunoSEQ multiplex PCR; TCRdb's table is partial and in-frame only. The sample lists approximately 65,000 clones; approximately 90% were seen once. This TCR was sampled from an adult with an advanced solid tumor such as melanoma, head and neck, liver or kidney cancer. The chain joins TRBV9 to TRBJ2-3, with 8 bases lining up with TRBD2. Sample: CD4+ or CD8+ T cells sorted from blood, taken in a trial of the OX40 agonist ivuxolimab. The CDR3 here is CASSAHRGGSTDTQYF. DNA for the CDR3: TGTGCCAGCAGCGCCCACCGGGGGGGCAGCACAGATACGCAGTATTTT.